The rows below give T cell receptor beta chains drawn from one sample of a study of T-cell memory formation after mild COVID-19. One entry per CDR3 protein, called by TCRdb with MiXCR from the 5' RACE reads. Of about 190,000 distinct CDR3 sequences in the sample, 15% to 20% are singletons; the top ten hold 2% to 3%. Sequencing input: PBMCs or a T cell subset sorted from them (not recorded which). These TCRs come from an adult woman who had mild COVID-19 (a few samples of this study predate the infection). Cell type and time point are not known. CDR3s include the opening cysteine and the closing phenylalanine or tryptophan. The D gene is left open where the match is weak. Size tells how often a clone was seen (once, few, many) or the class of an expanded clone, and some rows leave it out.

j_call clone_size d_call v_call cdr3_aa cdr3_nt
TRBJ2-7 few TRBD2 TRBV5-5 CASSFRGGEQYF TGTGCCAGCAGCTTTCGCGGGGGGGAGCAGTACTTC
TRBJ1-2 few . TRBV12-3/TRBV12-4 CASKPLGYGYTF TGTGCCAGCAAACCGCTCGGCTATGGCTACACCTTC
TRBJ1-1 few . TRBV5-1 CASSLLGQEGTEAFF TGCGCCAGCAGCTTGTTGGGGCAGGAGGGGACTGAAGCTTTCTTT
TRBJ2-6 . . TRBV3-1 CASSPTLLGANVLTF TGTGCCAGCAGCCCGACCCTTCTGGGGGCCAACGTCCTGACTTTC
TRBJ2-1 few TRBD2 TRBV7-9 CASSMRLAGEHNEQFF TGTGCCAGCAGCATGAGACTAGCGGGGGAGCACAATGAGCAGTTCTTC
TRBJ2-1 . . TRBV6-2/TRBV6-3 CASSYTVERSSYNEQFF TGTGCCAGCAGTTACACAGTGGAGCGGAGCTCCTACAATGAGCAGTTCTTC
TRBJ2-1 . TRBD1 TRBV7-9 CASSDGQEASYNEQFF TGTGCCAGCAGCGACGGACAGGAAGCCTCCTACAATGAGCAGTTCTTC
TRBJ1-1 few TRBD1 TRBV5-1 CASRNTGQGALTTEAFF TGCGCCAGCAGGAACACAGGACAGGGGGCATTGACCACTGAAGCTTTCTTT
TRBJ2-1 medium-sized . TRBV10-3 CAIEGSYNEQFF TGTGCCATCGAGGGCTCCTACAATGAGCAGTTCTTC
TRBJ2-7 few . TRBV12-3/TRBV12-4 CASKGRASFEQYF TGTGCCAGCAAGGGTCGAGCCTCCTTCGAGCAGTACTTC